Following are 17 T cell receptor beta chains from one sample sequenced in a study of spatial heterogeneity in lung cancer. Documented time point: blood at routine non-recurrence follow-up after resection. Whole RNA, which was extracted from tumor, nontumor lung tissue or frozen PBMC, was sequenced without any cell sorting. MiXCR was run by TCRdb on the 5' RACE reads, yielding one entry per CDR3 protein. The sample includes around 110,000 distinct CDR3 sequences, more than 10% of them seen just once. Specimen: PBMCs, collected at follow-up. The source is a male donor with early-stage non-small cell lung cancer.

This clonotype was seen a handful of times. This chain links TRBV10-3 with TRBJ1-5; D not resolved. Trimming pared 4 bases from V and 5 bases from J, leaving 6 bases between. Germline values: CDR1 ENHRY, CDR2 SYGVKD. This CDR3 has 12 residues. The CDR3 is CAISGRDQPQHF. The CDR3 DNA sequence: TGTGCCATCAGTGGGCGGGATCAGCCCCAGCATTTT.

This clonotype was found a few times. The V gene is TRBV6-2 or TRBV6-3, the J gene TRBJ1-2, with 9 nucleotides matching TRBD1. The trim removed 4 bases at V and 6 bases at J, leaving 9 bases unmatched. Per germline, CDR1 MNHEY and CDR2 SVGEGT. The length of the CDR3 is 15 residues. The CDR3, as DNA: TGTGCCAGCAGTTCCCCCCTGACAGGGGGTGATGGCTACACCTTC. Its translation: CASSSPLTGGDGYTF.

This clonotype was observed a handful of times. The CDR3 loop is CAWRPTGNGRHDNEQFF. The CDR3 nucleotides are TGTGCCTGGAGGCCGACAGGGAACGGCCGACATGACAATGAGCAGTTCTTC. V is TRBV30 and J is TRBJ2-1; 7 positions agree with TRBD1. Unmatched junction bases numbered 16, after V lost 3 bases and J lost 5 bases. CDR1 and CDR2 (germline): GTSNPN, SVGIG (reference sequence). This CDR3 spans 17 amino acids.

This clonotype came up a few times. This chain connects TRBV6-5 to TRBJ2-4, with D possibly being TRBD2 (6 bases). Trimming took off 0 bases at V and 3 bases at J, with 15 bases between the two ends. Germline CDR1 is MNHEY and CDR2 is SVGAGI. This CDR3 has 17 residues. The CDR3, as DNA: TGTGCCAGCAGTTACTCTTGGAGGGCGGGTGACAAAAACATTCAGTACTTC. It encodes CASSYSWRAGDKNIQYF.

This clonotype was observed a handful of times. The CDR3 nucleotides read TGCAGTGCTAGAGTTACAGGGGGCGGACAGACCCAGTACTTC. As protein: CSARVTGGGQTQYF. V is TRBV20-1 and J is TRBJ2-5; TRBD1 matches 9 bases. The CDR3 sequence is 14 residues long. V was pared by 1 base and J by 6 bases, with 6 bases of the junction left unmatched. In germline, CDR1 is DFQATT, CDR2 SNEGSKA (reference sequence).

This clonotype was detected many times. The chain joins TRBV20-1 to TRBJ2-3, with D tentatively TRBD2 (6 bases). This CDR3 contains 16 residues. Trimming left V 3 bases short and J 1 base short, with 17 bases between. Germline CDR1 DFQATT, CDR2 SNEGSKA (reference sequence). CDR3: CSASDVGGLGTDTQYF. The CDR3 nucleotides are TGCAGTGCTAGCGATGTTGGGGGACTGGGCACAGATACGCAGTATTTT.

V and J are TRBV20-1 and TRBJ1-5, with unresolved D. Per germline, CDR1 DFQATT and CDR2 SNEGSKA (reference sequence). The V end lost 1 base, the J end lost 7 bases, and 5 bases lay between the germline ends. The CDR3 sequence is 11 residues long. Written as DNA, the CDR3 is TGCAGTGCTAGAGCCGGGCAGCCCCAGCATTTT. It encodes CSARAGQPQHF.

As to this clonotype: This CDR3 is missing its conserved last phenylalanine or tryptophan, likely due to a read error. The limits of the CDR3 on the DNA are not certain, so only TCRdb's listed CDR3 is given. This chain's CDR3 is CASTVFRV. The chain employs TRBV27 and TRBJ1-2. The CDR3 length equals 8 residues, ends included. CDR1 and CDR2 from the germline V gene are MNHEY and SMNVEV (reference sequence).

J is TRBJ2-7 and V is TRBV27, with TRBD1 as a possible D gene (5 bases). Trimming cost V 3 bases and J 4 bases, with 10 bases left between them. CDR1 and CDR2 from the germline V gene are MNHEY and SMNVEV (reference sequence). The CDR3 is made up of 13 amino acids. The CDR3 nucleotides are TGTGCCAGCAGTTTCCTGGACACTTACGAGCAGTACTTC. Translated: CASSFLDTYEQYF.

This clonotype turned up a few times. This chain links TRBV11-2 with TRBJ2-7, with D perhaps matching TRBD1 (5 bases). The CDR3 sequence is 16 residues long. Germline V gene sequence: CDR1 SGHAT, CDR2 FQNNGV. The V end lost 2 bases, the J end lost 3 bases, and 17 bases lay between the germline ends. CDR3 sequence: CASSLPSRRQSYEQYF. For the CDR3, the DNA is TGTGCCAGCAGCTTACCCTCGCGCCGACAGAGCTACGAGCAGTACTTC.

This clonotype was counted only a few times. The chain recombines TRBV28 with TRBJ1-5; 12 bases agree with TRBD1. V dropped 5 bases and J dropped 11; count of bases not matched to a gene: 7. This CDR3 has 14 residues. Germline V gives CDR1 MDHEN, CDR2 SYDVKM. The CDR3 sequence: CASSRGTGGRAQHF. For the CDR3, the DNA is TGTGCCAGCAGTCGCGGGACAGGGGGCCGGGCCCAGCATTTT.

This clonotype was seen repeatedly, ten times or more. The V gene is TRBV10-3, the J gene TRBJ1-6; the D is unclear. CDR3 size: 14 residues. The V end was cut by 6 bases, the J end by 6 bases, with 12 bases between. Germline CDR1 reads ENHRY; CDR2 reads SYGVKD. The CDR3 loop reads CAIRNDGSNSPLHF. DNA of the CDR3: TGTGCCATCAGAAATGACGGAAGTAATTCACCCCTCCACTTT.

CDR3 amino acids: CSASRGDSSTNEKLFF. CDR3 in DNA: TGCAGTGCTAGTAGGGGGGACAGTTCAACTAATGAAAAACTGTTTTTT. V is TRBV20-1 and J is TRBJ1-4; 7 bases agree with TRBD1. The germline V gene encodes CDR1 DFQATT and CDR2 SNEGSKA (reference sequence). The CDR3 extends over 16 amino acids. V dropped 3 bases and J dropped 0; count of bases not matched to a gene: 7.

This clonotype has more than one count but fewer than ten. This rearrangement joins TRBV2 to TRBJ2-6, with D hard to call. The CDR3 length is 15 residues. Germline V gives CDR1 SNHLY, CDR2 FYNNEI. Trimming removed 2 bases at V and 2 bases at J, with 7 bases between. Here the CDR3 DNA reads TGTGCCAGCAGTGAATGGGATGCTGGGGCCAACGTCCTGACTTTC. This gives the protein CASSEWDAGANVLTF. Combining the CDR3 with reference TRBV2 and TRBJ2-6 gives the whole variable domain EPEVTQTPSHQVTQMGQEVILRCVPISNHLYFYWYRQILGQKVEFLVSFYNNEISEKSEIFDDQFSVERPDGSNFTLKIRSTKLEDSAMYFCASSEWDAGANVLTFGAGSRLTVL.

The V and J genes are TRBV9 and TRBJ1-4; no firm D call. The CDR3 covers 16 residues. CDR1 SGDLS and CDR2 YYNGEE come from the germline V gene. The V and J ends lost 0 bases and 0 bases respectively, with 9 bases between them. The CDR3 nucleotides read TGTGCCAGCAGCGTAGCGCCCGTCGCAACTAATGAAAAACTGTTTTTT. It specifies CASSVAPVATNEKLFF.

J is TRBJ2-1 and V is TRBV6-4, with D possibly matching TRBD1 (5 bases). This CDR3 contains 15 residues. CDR1 MRHNA and CDR2 SNTAGT come from the germline V gene. Trimming left V 4 bases short and J 2 bases short, with 12 bases between. The CDR3: CASSVSAGTYNEQFF. The CDR3 region has the DNA TGTGCCAGCAGTGTTTCGGCAGGGACCTACAATGAGCAGTTCTTC.

This chain joins TRBV27 and TRBJ1-6; the D gene is possibly TRBD1 (6 bases). Trimming removed 7 bases from V and 8 bases from J, with 18 bases in between. This CDR3 is 15 amino acids long. CDR1 is MNHEY and CDR2 is SMNVEV in the germline V gene (reference sequence). The CDR3 DNA follows: TGTGCCAGCAAGGGCCTGGATACAGGGTATTCACCCCTCCACTTT. It is translated as CASKGLDTGYSPLHF.